The next 12 T cell receptor beta chains were all read from a single sample in a study of cytomegalovirus exposure and HLA in healthy donors. Libraries were prepared by immunoSEQ multiplex PCR; TCRdb keeps only in-frame clonotypes and omits some of them. The top ten clones hold approximately 2.3% of a sample with 120,000 or so clones, under 90% of them seen once. Specimen: PBMCs. These receptors were collected from a woman aged 25 to 39 in good health and CMV-seronegative.

This sequence joins TRBV10-3 and TRBJ2-5; D is ambiguous. This CDR3 spans 13 amino acids. CDR1 ENHRY and CDR2 SYGVKD come from the germline V gene. The V end was cut by 5 bases, the J end by 5 bases, with 12 bases between. The CDR3 region is CAISPLTGETQYF. The DNA of the CDR3 is TGTGCCATCAGTCCCCTAACCGGGGAGACCCAGTACTTC.

This clone was picked up one time. This chain joins TRBV2 and TRBJ2-1; 9 bases fit TRBD2. Trimming removed 7 bases from V and 4 bases from J; junction bases left unmatched: 5. Germline assignment: CDR1 SNHLY and CDR2 FYNNEI. This CDR3 region has 14 residues. CDR3 residues: CASTKTSGYNEQFF. The CDR3 nucleotides read TGTGCCAGCACCAAGACTAGCGGTTACAATGAGCAGTTCTTC. Together with reference TRBV2 and TRBJ2-1, the CDR3 gives the full variable domain: EPEVTQTPSHQVTQMGQEVILRCVPISNHLYFYWYRQILGQKVEFLVSFYNNEISEKSEIFDDQFSVERPDGSNFTLKIRSTKLEDSAMYFCASTKTSGYNEQFFGPGTRLTVL.

The J gene is TRBJ2-1, the V gene TRBV6-5, with 9 bases that match TRBD2. CDR1 and CDR2 from the germline V gene are MNHEY and SVGAGI. The CDR3 contains 14 residues. V lost 8 bases to trimming and J lost 7 bases; unmatched junction nucleotides: 9. CDR3 loop: CASGAGGAYNEQFF. In nucleotides, the CDR3 is TGTGCCAGCGGGGCGGGGGGGGCTTATAATGAGCAGTTCTTC.

This clone was seen a handful of times. This sequence joins TRBV7-9 and TRBJ1-2; D is unresolved. The V and J ends lost 1 base and 3 bases respectively, with 6 bases between them. This CDR3 region has 13 residues. From germline, CDR1 is SEHNR and CDR2 FQNEAQ (reference sequence). The CDR3, as DNA: TGTGCCAGCAGCTTAGACCAGGACTATGGCTACACCTTC. Its protein is CASSLDQDYGYTF.

The J gene is TRBJ1-6, the V gene TRBV4-3, with a weak D call TRBD1 (5 bases). V lost 2 bases and J 6 bases, leaving 8 bases between the germline ends. CDR1 is LGHNA, CDR2 YSLEER, per germline. This CDR3 region has 14 residues. CDR3 region: CASSQNRLNSPLHF. The CDR3 DNA follows: TGCGCCAGCAGCCAAAACAGGCTTAATTCACCCCTCCACTTT.

The J gene is TRBJ2-2, the V gene TRBV7-9, with D hard to call. V dropped 5 bases and J dropped 1 base, with 14 bases sitting between them. From germline, CDR1 is SEHNR and CDR2 FQNEAQ (reference sequence). The CDR3 is 16 residues long. CDR3 sequence (DNA): TGTGCCAGCAGCCCAGAGGCAGCGCTGAACACCGGGGAGCTGTTTTTT. It encodes CASSPEAALNTGELFF.

This clone was seen once. The chain employs TRBV2 and TRBJ2-3; 11 bases match TRBD2. Unmatched junction bases numbered 6, after V lost 8 bases and J lost 2 bases. The length of the CDR3 is 15 residues. CDR1 and CDR2 (germline): SNHLY, FYNNEI. The CDR3 protein is CASAGLAVITDTQYF. DNA of the CDR3: TGTGCCAGCGCGGGACTAGCGGTTATCACAGATACGCAGTATTTT.

The CDR3 reads CASSPRLSGGPANEQFF. CDR3 sequence (DNA): TGTGCCAGCAGTCCCAGGTTGTCGGGGGGGCCTGCCAATGAGCAGTTCTTC. The chain recombines TRBV27 with TRBJ2-1; 8 nucleotides match TRBD2. The trim removed 5 bases at V and 6 bases at J, leaving 15 bases unmatched. CDR1 and CDR2 (germline): MNHEY, SMNVEV (reference sequence). The CDR3 runs to 17 residues.

This rearrangement joins TRBV18 to TRBJ1-1; D is unresolved. Germline CDR1 reads KGHSH; CDR2 reads LQKENI. Trimming took off 0 bases at V and 0 bases at J, with 14 bases between the two ends. The CDR3 runs to 17 residues. DNA for the CDR3: TGTGCCAGCTCACCACCGGAGGGCAGACTAATGAACACTGAAGCTTTCTTT. It yields the protein CASSPPEGRLMNTEAFF.

By sample share, this clone is medium-sized. V gene TRBV2 combines with J gene TRBJ1-2, with D tentatively TRBD1 (5 bases). The CDR3 runs 12 residues. CDR1 SNHLY and CDR2 FYNNEI come from the germline V gene. The germline V and J ends were trimmed by 6 bases and 5 bases, with 10 bases remaining between them. In DNA form, the CDR3 reads TGTGCCAGCAGGGGGGGATTTTATGGCTACACCTTC. This translates into CASRGGFYGYTF.

There are a few counts of this clone. This sequence joins TRBV5-6 and TRBJ1-2; no clear D. There are 12 residues in the CDR3. Trimming took 4 bases from V and 5 from J, leaving 9 bases between them. The germline V gene encodes CDR1 SGHDT and CDR2 YYEEEE. The CDR3 is CASSQPVYGYTF. CDR3 in DNA: TGTGCCAGCAGCCAACCAGTATATGGCTACACCTTC. The whole variable domain, filled in from reference TRBV5-6 and TRBJ1-2, reads DAGVTQSPTHLIKTRGQQVTLRCSPKSGHDTVSWYQQALGQGPQFIFQYYEEEERQRGNFPDRFSGHQFPNYSSELNVNALLLGDSALYLCASSQPVYGYTFGSGTRLTVV.

The chain employs TRBV27 and TRBJ2-5; D is perhaps TRBD2 (5 bases). Per the germline V gene, CDR1 is MNHEY and CDR2 is SMNVEV (reference sequence). Trimming left V 2 bases short and J 6 bases short, with 10 bases between. The CDR3 length is 13 residues. CDR3 nucleotides: TGTGCCAGCAGTTTAACCAGCGGAAAGACCCAGTACTTC. Amino acid sequence: CASSLTSGKTQYF.